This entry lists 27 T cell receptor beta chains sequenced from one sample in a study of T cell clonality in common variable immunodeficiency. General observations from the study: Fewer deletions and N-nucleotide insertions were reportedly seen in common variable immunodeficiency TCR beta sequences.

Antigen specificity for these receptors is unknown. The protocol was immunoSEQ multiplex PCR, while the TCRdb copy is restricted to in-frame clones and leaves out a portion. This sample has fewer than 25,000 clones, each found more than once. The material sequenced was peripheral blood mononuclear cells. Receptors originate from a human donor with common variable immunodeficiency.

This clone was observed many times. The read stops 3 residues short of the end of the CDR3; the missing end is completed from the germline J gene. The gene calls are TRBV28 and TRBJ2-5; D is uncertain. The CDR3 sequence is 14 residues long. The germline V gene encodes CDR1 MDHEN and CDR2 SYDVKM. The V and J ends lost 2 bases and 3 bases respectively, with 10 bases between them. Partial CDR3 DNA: TGTGCCAGCAGTTTACGTGACACAAAAGAGACC. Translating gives CASSLRDTKET. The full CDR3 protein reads CASSLRDTKETQYF.

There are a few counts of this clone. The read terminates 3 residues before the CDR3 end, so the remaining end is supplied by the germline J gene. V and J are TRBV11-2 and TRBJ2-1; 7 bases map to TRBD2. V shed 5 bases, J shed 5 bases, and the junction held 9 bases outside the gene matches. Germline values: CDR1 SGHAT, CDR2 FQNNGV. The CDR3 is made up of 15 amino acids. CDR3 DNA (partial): TGTGCCAGCAGCCAGTGGGGGGGGTATGACAATGAG. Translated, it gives CASSQWGGYDNE. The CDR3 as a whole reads CASSQWGGYDNEQFF.

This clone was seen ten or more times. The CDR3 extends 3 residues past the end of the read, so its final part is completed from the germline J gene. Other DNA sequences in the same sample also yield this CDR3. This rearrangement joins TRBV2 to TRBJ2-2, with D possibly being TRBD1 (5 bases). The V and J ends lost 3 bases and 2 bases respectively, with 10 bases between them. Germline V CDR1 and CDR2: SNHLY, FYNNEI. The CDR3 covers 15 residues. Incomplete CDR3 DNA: TGTGCCAGCAGTGACAGGGTAGCAAACACCGGGGAG. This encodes CASSDRVANTGE. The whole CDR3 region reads CASSDRVANTGELFF.

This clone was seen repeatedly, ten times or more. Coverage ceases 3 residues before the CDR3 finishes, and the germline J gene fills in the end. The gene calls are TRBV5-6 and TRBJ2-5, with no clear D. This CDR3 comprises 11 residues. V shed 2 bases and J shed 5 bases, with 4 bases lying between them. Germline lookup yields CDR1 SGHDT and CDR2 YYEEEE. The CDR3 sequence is CASSFPETQYF. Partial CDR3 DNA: TGTGCCAGCAGCTTTCCTGAGACC.

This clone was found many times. The CDR3 sequence: CASSRKGEAGELFF. The part of the CDR3 DNA that was read is TGCGCCAGCAGCCGGAAGGGGGAGGCCGGGGAG. V and J are TRBV5-1 and TRBJ2-2; TRBD1 or TRBD2 may be the D gene (6 bases each). The CDR3 goes on 3 residues after the read ends, and that part is filled in from the germline J gene. Germline-derived CDR1 and CDR2 are SGHRS and YFSETQ. The CDR3 length is 14 residues. Trimming removed 4 bases from V and 6 bases from J, with 13 bases in between.

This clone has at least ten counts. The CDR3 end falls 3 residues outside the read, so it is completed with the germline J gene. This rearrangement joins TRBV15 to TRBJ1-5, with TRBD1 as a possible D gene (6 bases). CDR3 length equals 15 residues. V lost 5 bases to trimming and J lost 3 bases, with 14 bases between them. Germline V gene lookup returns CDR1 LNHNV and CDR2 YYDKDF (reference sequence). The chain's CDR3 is CATSLGAAFNQPQHF. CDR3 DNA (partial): TGTGCCACCAGCCTGGGGGCTGCCTTCAATCAGCCC.

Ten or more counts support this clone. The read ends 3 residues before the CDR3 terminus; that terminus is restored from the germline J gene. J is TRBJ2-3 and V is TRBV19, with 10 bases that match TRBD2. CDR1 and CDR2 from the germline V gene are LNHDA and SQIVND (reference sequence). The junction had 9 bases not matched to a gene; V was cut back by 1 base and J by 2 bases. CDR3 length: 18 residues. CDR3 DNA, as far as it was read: TGTGCCAGTAGTATAGGGGCTAGCGGGAGTCGGGTCACAGATACG. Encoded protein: CASSIGASGSRVTDT. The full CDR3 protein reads CASSIGASGSRVTDTQYF.

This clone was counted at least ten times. This CDR3 is CAWSSRGGRNEQYF. The part of the CDR3 DNA that was read is TGTGCCTGGAGCTCCCGAGGGGGTCGAAACGAG. The V call is TRBV30, the J call TRBJ2-7, with a weak D call TRBD1 (6 bases). The CDR3 end falls 3 residues outside the read, so it is completed with the germline J gene. The germline gives CDR1 GTSNPN, CDR2 SVGIG (reference sequence). CDR3 length: 14 amino acids. Trimming stripped 3 bases from V and 5 bases from J, with 17 bases between.

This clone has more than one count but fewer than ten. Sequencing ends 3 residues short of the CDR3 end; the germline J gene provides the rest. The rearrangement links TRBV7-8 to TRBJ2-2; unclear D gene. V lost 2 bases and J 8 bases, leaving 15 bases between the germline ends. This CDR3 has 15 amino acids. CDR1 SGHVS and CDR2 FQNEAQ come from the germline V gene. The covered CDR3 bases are TGTGCCAGCAGCTTAATAAACTCCGTCAAGGGGGAG. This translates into CASSLINSVKGE. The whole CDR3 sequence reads CASSLINSVKGELFF.

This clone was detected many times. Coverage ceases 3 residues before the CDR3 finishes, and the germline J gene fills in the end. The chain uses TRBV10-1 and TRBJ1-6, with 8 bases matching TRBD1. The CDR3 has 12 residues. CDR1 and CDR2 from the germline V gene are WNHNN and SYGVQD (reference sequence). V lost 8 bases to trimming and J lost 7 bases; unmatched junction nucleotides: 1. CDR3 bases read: TGCGCCAGCGGACAGGGAAATTCACCC. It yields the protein CASGQGNSP. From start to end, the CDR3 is CASGQGNSPLHF.

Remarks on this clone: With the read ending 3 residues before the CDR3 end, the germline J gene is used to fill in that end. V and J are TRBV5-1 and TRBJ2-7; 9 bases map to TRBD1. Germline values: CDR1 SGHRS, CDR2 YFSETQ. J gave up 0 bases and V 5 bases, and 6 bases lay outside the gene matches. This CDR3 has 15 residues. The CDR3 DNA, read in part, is TGCGCCAGCAGGGAGGGGACAGGGTCCTCCTACGAG. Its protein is CASREGTGSSYE. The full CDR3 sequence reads CASREGTGSSYEQYF.

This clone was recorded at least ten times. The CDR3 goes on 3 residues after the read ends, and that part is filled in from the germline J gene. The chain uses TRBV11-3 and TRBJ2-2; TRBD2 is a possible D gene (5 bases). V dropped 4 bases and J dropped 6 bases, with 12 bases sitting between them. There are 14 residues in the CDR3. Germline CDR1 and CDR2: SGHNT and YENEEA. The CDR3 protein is CASSSQERAGELFF. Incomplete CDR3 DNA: TGTGCCAGCAGCTCTCAGGAGAGGGCCGGGGAG. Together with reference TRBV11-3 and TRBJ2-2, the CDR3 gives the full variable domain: EAGVVQSPRYKIIEKKQPVAFWCNPISGHNTLYWYLQNLGQGPELLIRYENEEAVDDSQLPKDRFSAERLKGVDSTLKIQPAELGDSAVYLCASSSQERAGELFFGEGSRLTVL.

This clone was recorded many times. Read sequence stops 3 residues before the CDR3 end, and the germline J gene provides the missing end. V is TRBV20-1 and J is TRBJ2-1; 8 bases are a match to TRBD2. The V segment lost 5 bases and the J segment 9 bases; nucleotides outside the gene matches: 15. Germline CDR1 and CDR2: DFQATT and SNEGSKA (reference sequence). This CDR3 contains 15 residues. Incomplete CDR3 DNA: TGCAGTGCTCCCCTTACCCCGGGACTAGGGATTGAG. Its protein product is CSAPLTPGLGIE. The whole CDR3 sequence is CSAPLTPGLGIEQFF.

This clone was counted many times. CDR3 DNA (partial): TGCAGTACGACTAGCGGGAGTGAGACC. Translation: CSTTSGSET. The whole CDR3 sequence reads CSTTSGSETQYF. This rearrangement joins TRBV20-1 to TRBJ2-5; 12 nucleotides agree with TRBD2. The CDR3 extends 3 residues past the end of the read, so its final part is completed from the germline J gene. The germline V gene encodes CDR1 DFQATT and CDR2 SNEGSKA (reference sequence). Trimming at V came to 8 bases and at J to 5 bases, leaving 3 bases not matched to a gene. This CDR3 is built from 12 residues.

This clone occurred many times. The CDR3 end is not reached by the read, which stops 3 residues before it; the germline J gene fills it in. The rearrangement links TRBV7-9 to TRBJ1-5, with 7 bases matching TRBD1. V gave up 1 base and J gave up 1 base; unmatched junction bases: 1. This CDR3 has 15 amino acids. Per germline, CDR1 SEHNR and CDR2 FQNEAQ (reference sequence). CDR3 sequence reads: CASSLGTGSNQPQHF. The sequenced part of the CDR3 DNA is TGTGCCAGCAGCTTAGGGACAGGCAGCAATCAGCCC.

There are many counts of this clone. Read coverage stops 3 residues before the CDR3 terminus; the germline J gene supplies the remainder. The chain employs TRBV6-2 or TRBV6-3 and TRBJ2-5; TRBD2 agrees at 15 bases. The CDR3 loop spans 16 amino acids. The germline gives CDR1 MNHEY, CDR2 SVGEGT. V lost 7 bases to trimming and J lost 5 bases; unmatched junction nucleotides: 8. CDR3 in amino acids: CASTLSGTSGRETQYF. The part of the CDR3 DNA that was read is TGTGCCAGCACCTTATCCGGGACTAGCGGGAGGGAGACC.

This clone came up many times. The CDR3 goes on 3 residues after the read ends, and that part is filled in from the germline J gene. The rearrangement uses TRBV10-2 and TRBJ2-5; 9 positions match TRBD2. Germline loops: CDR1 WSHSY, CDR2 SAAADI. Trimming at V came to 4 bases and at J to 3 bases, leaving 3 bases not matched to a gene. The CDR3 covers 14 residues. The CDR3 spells CASSASGNEETQYF. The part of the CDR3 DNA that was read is TGCGCCAGCAGTGCTAGCGGGAACGAAGAGACC.

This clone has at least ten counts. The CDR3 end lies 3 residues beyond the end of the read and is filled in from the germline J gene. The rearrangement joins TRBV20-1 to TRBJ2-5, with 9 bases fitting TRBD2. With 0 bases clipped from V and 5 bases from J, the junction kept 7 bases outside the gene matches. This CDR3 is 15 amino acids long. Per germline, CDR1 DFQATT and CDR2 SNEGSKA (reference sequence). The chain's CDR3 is CSARDGSGGRETQYF. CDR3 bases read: TGCAGTGCTAGAGATGGAAGCGGGGGGAGGGAGACC.

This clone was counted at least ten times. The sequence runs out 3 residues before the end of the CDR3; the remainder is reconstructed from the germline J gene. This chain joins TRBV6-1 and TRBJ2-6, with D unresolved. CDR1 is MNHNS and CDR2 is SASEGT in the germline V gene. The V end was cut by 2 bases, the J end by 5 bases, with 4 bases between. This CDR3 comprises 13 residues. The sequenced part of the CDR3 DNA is TGTGCCAGCAGTGAACCCAGGGCCAACGTC. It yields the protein CASSEPRANV. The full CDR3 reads CASSEPRANVLTF.

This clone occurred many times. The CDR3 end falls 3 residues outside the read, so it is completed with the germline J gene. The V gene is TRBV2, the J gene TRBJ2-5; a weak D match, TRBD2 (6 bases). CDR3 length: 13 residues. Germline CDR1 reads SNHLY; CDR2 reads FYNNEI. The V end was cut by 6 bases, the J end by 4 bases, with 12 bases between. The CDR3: CASRGLQGETQYF. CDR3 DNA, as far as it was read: TGTGCCAGCAGGGGACTCCAGGGAGAGACC.

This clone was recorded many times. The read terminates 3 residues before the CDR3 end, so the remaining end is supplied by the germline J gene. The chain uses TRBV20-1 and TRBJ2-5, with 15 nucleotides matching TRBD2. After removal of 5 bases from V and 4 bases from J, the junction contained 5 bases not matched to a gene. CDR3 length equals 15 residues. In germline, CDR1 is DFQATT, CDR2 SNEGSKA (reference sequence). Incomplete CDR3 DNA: TGCAGTGCTGGGGGACTAGCGGGAGGCATAGAGACC. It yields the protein CSAGGLAGGIET. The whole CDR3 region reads CSAGGLAGGIETQYF.

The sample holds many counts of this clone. Here the CDR3 reads CSARAGGLDTQYF. The DNA read from the CDR3 is TGCAGTGCTAGAGCCGGGGGGCTAGATACG. The V and J genes are TRBV20-1 and TRBJ2-3, with D possibly TRBD2 on 7 matching bases. The read ends 3 residues early relative to the CDR3; the germline J gene fills the gap. Germline loops: CDR1 DFQATT, CDR2 SNEGSKA (reference sequence). This CDR3 region has 13 residues. Trimming pared 1 base from V and 5 bases from J, leaving 10 bases between.

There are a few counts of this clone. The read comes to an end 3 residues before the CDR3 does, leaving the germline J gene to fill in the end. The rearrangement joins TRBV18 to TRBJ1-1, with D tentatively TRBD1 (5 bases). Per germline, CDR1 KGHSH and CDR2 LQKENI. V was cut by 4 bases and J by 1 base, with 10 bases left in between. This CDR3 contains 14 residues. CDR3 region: CASSLGAENTEAFF. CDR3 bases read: TGTGCCAGCTCACTTGGGGCTGAGAACACTGAA.

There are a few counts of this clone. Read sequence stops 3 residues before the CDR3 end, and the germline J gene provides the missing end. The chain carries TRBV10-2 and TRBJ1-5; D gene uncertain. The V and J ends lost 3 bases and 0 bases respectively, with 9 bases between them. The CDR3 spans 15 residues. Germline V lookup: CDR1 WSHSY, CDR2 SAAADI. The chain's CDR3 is CASSESFYSNQPQHF. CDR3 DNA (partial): TGCGCCAGCAGTGAAAGCTTCTATAGCAATCAGCCC.

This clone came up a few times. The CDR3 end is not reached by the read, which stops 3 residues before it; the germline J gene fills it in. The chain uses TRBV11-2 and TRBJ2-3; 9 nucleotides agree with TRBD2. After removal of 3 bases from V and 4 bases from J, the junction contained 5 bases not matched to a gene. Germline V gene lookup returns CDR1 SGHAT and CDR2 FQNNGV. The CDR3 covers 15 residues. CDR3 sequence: CASSFDSGSADTQYF. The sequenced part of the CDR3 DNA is TGTGCCAGCAGCTTTGATAGCGGGAGTGCAGATACG.

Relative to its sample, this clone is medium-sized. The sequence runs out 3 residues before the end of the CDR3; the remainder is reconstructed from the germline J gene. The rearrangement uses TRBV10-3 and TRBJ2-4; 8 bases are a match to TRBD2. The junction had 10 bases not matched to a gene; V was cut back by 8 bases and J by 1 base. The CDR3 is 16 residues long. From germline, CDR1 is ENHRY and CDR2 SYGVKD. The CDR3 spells CAIGPAGAAAKNIQYF. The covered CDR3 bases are TGTGCCATCGGGCCAGCGGGAGCTGCTGCCAAAAACATT.

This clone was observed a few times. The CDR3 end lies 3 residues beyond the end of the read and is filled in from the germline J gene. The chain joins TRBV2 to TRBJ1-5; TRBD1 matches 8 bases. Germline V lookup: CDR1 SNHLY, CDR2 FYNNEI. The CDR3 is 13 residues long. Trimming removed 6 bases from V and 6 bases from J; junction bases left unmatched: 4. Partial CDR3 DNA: TGTGCCAGCAGCAGGGGGCTGGGTCAGCCC. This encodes CASSRGLGQP. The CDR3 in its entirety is CASSRGLGQPQHF.